This TCR beta chain was observed in a study of early T cells in non-severe SARS-CoV-2 infection. One entry per CDR3 protein results from TCRdb running MiXCR on the 5' RACE reads. Here the sample spans 68,000 or so distinct CDR3 sequences, 11% being singletons. The germline V and J ends were trimmed by 4 bases and 8 bases, with 13 bases remaining between them. Germline V gene sequence: CDR1 SGHNT, CDR2 YYREEE (reference sequence). This CDR3 is 13 amino acids long. This clonotype has a count of ten or more. Sequencing was done on a sample of whole blood. This chain uses TRBV5-4 with TRBJ1-5, with D perhaps TRBD1 (6 bases). This sequence was found in an adult who was a healthcare worker with PCR-confirmed SARS-CoV-2 infection or an uninfected control (not recorded which). CDR3 sequence: CASSRGGREPQHF. In DNA form, the CDR3 reads TGTGCCAGCAGCCGGGGGGGGCGTGAGCCCCAGCATTTT.